This T cell receptor beta chain was found in a study of T cells in Graves' hyperthyroidism and ophthalmopathy. The CDR3 is 14 amino acids. With V trimmed by 6 bases and J by 7 bases, 15 bases remained unmatched. CDR1 and CDR2 (germline): DFQATT, SNEGSKA (reference sequence). Exclusion of patients followed from uncontrolled infection, other autoimmune disease, pregnancy or lactation. The TCR beta CDR3 regions underwent amplification using RNA transcripts as the source. Initially, a first-round RT-PCR of the TCR CDR3 employed the HTBI primer set. Each CDR3 protein is one row after TCRdb ran MiXCR on the multiplex PCR reads. The table has some 490,000 distinct CDR3 sequences, approximately 23% seen once.

The sequence was collected from a woman in her 70s with Graves' ophthalmopathy. The sample taken for sequencing was blood. The V call is TRBV20-1, the J call TRBJ2-7; 7 nucleotides agree with TRBD2. CDR3 amino acids: CSAPSPGGLNEQYF. The CDR3 DNA sequence: TGCAGTGCACCTTCCCCGGGAGGTCTAAATGAGCAGTACTTC.